This T cell receptor (beta chain) was identified during a study of Ad26.COV2.S vaccination and SARS-CoV-2 variants. Across the whole study: Donor got 5x10^10 or 1x10^11 viral particles of Ad26.COV2.S. Findings and caveats of the study: Measures of TCR breadth and depth may have fallen short of total T cell responses. After vaccination, reports described spike-specific CD8+ and CD4+ T cell responses as showing substantial breadth.

With regard to this clone: As yet, its antigen is unknown.

The germline gives CDR1 GTSNPN, CDR2 SVGIG (reference sequence). CDR3 size: 13 residues. V was shortened by 3 bases and J by 3 bases, with 11 bases between the two germline ends. The data were produced by immunoSEQ multiplex PCR, yet TCRdb's version contains in-frame clones alone and is incomplete. The table has hundreds of thousands of clones, roughly 90% seen once; the top ten hold around 1.4%. The sample's treatment: roughly 20 received Ad26.COV2.S at low or high dose, single or two shots; five or six received placebo; per-sample allocation not given. Collection of samples fell on day 63 after the first vaccine or placebo injection. Boston supplied an adult donor aged 18-55 years.

The rearrangement uses TRBV30 and TRBJ1-1; no clear D gene. The TCR was taken from a person between 18 and 65 years old who received the Ad26.COV2.S COVID-19 vaccine or a placebo. Sample: peripheral blood, taken in a trial of Ad26.COV2.S vaccine versus placebo. CDR3 loop: CAWRPQPYTEAFF. The CDR3 DNA reads as TGTGCCTGGAGACCGCAGCCCTACACTGAAGCTTTCTTT. Filled out from reference TRBV30 and TRBJ1-1, the complete variable domain reads SQTIHQWPATLVQPVGSPLSLECTVEGTSNPNLYWYRQAAGRGLQLLFYSVGIGQISSEVPQNLSASRPQDRQFILSSKKLLLSDSGFYLCAWRPQPYTEAFFGQGTRLTVV.